Each of the 20 T cell receptor beta chains below was sequenced from the same sample in a study of blood T cell repertoires in COVID-19. Method: immunoSEQ multiplex PCR; TCRdb's copy keeps in-frame clones and lacks some. This table has roughly 30,000 clones, roughly nine tenths appearing once. Sequenced input: peripheral blood. All receptors derive from a human donor in a cohort sampled during active COVID-19.

Of note for this clone: One end of the junction is discordant with germline, which a read error may explain. The gene calls are TRBV6-2 or TRBV6-3 and TRBJ2-7; 10 nucleotides agree with TRBD1. Germline CDR1 MNHEY, CDR2 SVGEGT. This CDR3 contains 15 residues. Here the CDR3 DNA reads TGTGCCAGCAGATACTCCGGGACAGGGGCCTACGAGCAGTACTTC. Translated: CASRYSGTGAYEQYF.

This clone was recorded only once. The chain uses TRBV6-6 and TRBJ1-1, with a tentative D call TRBD1 (5 bases). CDR1 and CDR2 from the germline V gene are MNHNY and SVGAGI (reference sequence). Trimming cost V 7 bases and J 0 bases, with 9 bases left between them. The CDR3 has 13 residues. CDR3 sequence (DNA): TGTGCCAGCAACCCAGGGATGAACACTGAAGCTTTCTTT. It encodes CASNPGMNTEAFF.

This clone came up once. The chain combines TRBV5-1 with TRBJ2-3; D might be TRBD2 (7 bases). The germline V gene has CDR1 SGHRS and CDR2 YFSETQ. Trimming took 7 bases from V and 0 from J, leaving 9 bases between them. The CDR3 has 13 amino acids. The CDR3 is CASGGASTDTQYF. CDR3 nucleotide sequence: TGCGCCAGCGGGGGGGCAAGCACAGATACGCAGTATTTT.

The chain joins TRBV6-6 to TRBJ2-2; unclear D gene. The CDR3 spans 12 residues. Germline assignment: CDR1 MNHNY and CDR2 SVGAGI (reference sequence). Trimming left V 4 bases short and J 6 bases short, with 6 bases between. The chain's CDR3 is CASSSPSGELFF. As DNA, the CDR3 is TGTGCCAGCAGTTCCCCCTCCGGGGAGCTGTTTTTT.

The chain is built from TRBV19 and TRBJ2-3; TRBD2 matches at 8 bases. The CDR3 runs 15 residues. Germline-derived CDR1 and CDR2 are LNHDA and SQIVND (reference sequence). The V segment lost 5 bases and the J segment 1 base; nucleotides outside the gene matches: 5. CDR3 sequence (DNA): TGTGCCAGTAGTGGGGCGGGGGGACGCACAGATACGCAGTATTTT. This sequence encodes CASSGAGGRTDTQYF.

The chain links TRBV6-5 to TRBJ1-2, with 8 bases lining up with TRBD1. Trimming cost V 5 bases and J 5 bases; bases outside gene matches: 4. The V gene's germline CDR1 is MNHEY and CDR2 SVGAGI. The CDR3 runs to 13 residues. The CDR3 sequence is CASSLRTGYGYTF. The CDR3, as DNA: TGTGCCAGCAGTCTAAGGACAGGGTATGGCTACACCTTC.

The gene calls are TRBV7-2 and TRBJ1-6; D is unclear. The CDR3 is made up of 16 amino acids. Trimming took off 5 bases at V and 6 bases at J, with 17 bases between the two ends. CDR1 is SGHTA, CDR2 FQGNSA, per germline. CDR3 bases: TGTGCCAGCAGCAAACTCATGAGGGTGGGTAATTCACCCCTCCACTTT. It codes for CASSKLMRVGNSPLHF.

V is TRBV11-1 and J is TRBJ2-2; D might be TRBD1 (5 bases). This CDR3 contains 16 residues. V was pared by 7 bases and J by 4 bases, with 19 bases between. Germline CDR1 SGHAT, CDR2 FQDESV (reference sequence). Written as DNA, the CDR3 is TGTGCCAGCAACAAAAAAAGAGACAGAGGCACCGGGGAGCTGTTTTTT. Protein: CASNKKRDRGTGELFF.

The chain combines TRBV18 with TRBJ1-1, with a possible D match to TRBD1 (5 bases). The CDR3 extends over 16 amino acids. Germline CDR1 and CDR2: KGHSH and LQKENI. V lost 0 bases and J 0 bases, leaving 11 bases between the germline ends. The CDR3 loop reads CASSPPSGYVNTEAFF. For the CDR3, the DNA is TGTGCCAGCTCACCACCCTCAGGGTATGTGAACACTGAAGCTTTCTTT.

The V and J genes are TRBV6-5 and TRBJ1-1, with D uncertain. Trimming removed 6 bases at V and 5 bases at J, with 19 bases between. This CDR3 has 15 residues. CDR1 MNHEY and CDR2 SVGAGI come from the germline V gene. CDR3 nucleotides: TGTGCCAGCAGCTGGGTTCAAGTCCGAGGGACTGAAGCTTTCTTT. The encoded protein is CASSWVQVRGTEAFF.

This rearrangement joins TRBV7-9 to TRBJ2-6, with TRBD2 matching over 8 bases. The CDR3 covers 15 residues. Looked up from germline, CDR1 is SEHNR and CDR2 is FQNEAQ (reference sequence). V gave up 8 bases and J gave up 0 bases; unmatched junction bases: 3. DNA of the CDR3: TGTGCCAGCGTGCGGGGGGCCTCTGGGGCCAACGTCCTGACTTTC. It specifies CASVRGASGANVLTF.

In DNA, the CDR3 is TGTGCCAGCAGCCCCCCCGGGGGGCTTAACTATGGCTACACCTTC. It codes for CASSPPGGLNYGYTF. The V call is TRBV9, the J call TRBJ1-2; perhaps TRBD1 as D (6 bases). Germline V gives CDR1 SGDLS, CDR2 YYNGEE. V dropped 4 bases and J dropped 1 base, with 14 bases sitting between them. This CDR3 spans 15 amino acids.

The chain couples TRBV7-9 to TRBJ2-1; 10 nucleotides agree with TRBD2. This CDR3 has 15 amino acids. The V segment lost 5 bases and the J segment 4 bases; nucleotides outside the gene matches: 5. From germline, CDR1 is SEHNR and CDR2 FQNEAQ (reference sequence). This chain's CDR3 is CASSHSGGEYNEQFF. The CDR3 region has the DNA TGTGCCAGCAGCCACAGCGGGGGGGAGTACAATGAGCAGTTCTTC.

CDR3 sequence (DNA): TGTGCCAGCAGCTTAAGCCCGGGAGCAAACACTGAAGCTTTCTTT. This translates into CASSLSPGANTEAFF. The gene calls are TRBV11-2 and TRBJ1-1; D is unresolved. Trimming pared 2 bases from V and 2 bases from J, leaving 12 bases between. The CDR3 length is 15 residues. Germline CDR1 SGHAT, CDR2 FQNNGV.

The V and J genes are TRBV18 and TRBJ1-2, with a tentative D call TRBD1 (5 bases). CDR1 is KGHSH and CDR2 is LQKENI in the germline V gene. This CDR3 region has 14 residues. V lost 7 bases and J 2 bases, leaving 14 bases between the germline ends. CDR3 loop: CASYPEGRNYGYTF. The CDR3 coding sequence is TGTGCCAGCTACCCGGAGGGGCGCAACTATGGCTACACCTTC.

This clone has just one count. This sequence joins TRBV2 and TRBJ1-2, with 9 bases lining up with TRBD1. Germline CDR1 and CDR2: SNHLY and FYNNEI. CDR3 length equals 14 residues. V lost 6 bases to trimming and J lost 7 bases; unmatched junction nucleotides: 9. Written as DNA, the CDR3 is TGTGCCAGCAGCGAATCCGGGACAGGGAGTGGCTACACCTTC. It codes for CASSESGTGSGYTF. The full variable domain, with the rest looked up from reference TRBV2 and TRBJ1-2, is EPEVTQTPSHQVTQMGQEVILRCVPISNHLYFYWYRQILGQKVEFLVSFYNNEISEKSEIFDDQFSVERPDGSNFTLKIRSTKLEDSAMYFCASSESGTGSGYTFGSGTRLTVV.

V gene TRBV9 combines with J gene TRBJ2-7, with D possibly being TRBD2 (6 bases). CDR1 SGDLS and CDR2 YYNGEE come from the germline V gene. This CDR3 region has 15 residues. The V and J ends lost 4 bases and 8 bases respectively, with 22 bases between them. In nucleotides, the CDR3 is TGTGCCAGCAGCCCAACCTCTGGCGGGGAGGTGCAGCAGTACTTC. This encodes CASSPTSGGEVQQYF.

A single count supports this clone. This rearrangement joins TRBV29-1 to TRBJ1-4; unclear D gene. Trimming shortened V by 4 bases and J by 0 bases, and 15 bases separated the two germline ends. Germline V lookup: CDR1 SQVTM, CDR2 ANQGSEA. The CDR3 runs 16 residues. The CDR3 spells CSVGAGYLATNEKLFF. The CDR3 DNA reads as TGCAGCGTTGGGGCGGGTTACCTTGCAACTAATGAAAAACTGTTTTTT.

The CDR3 region has the DNA TGTGCCAGCTCATCCAACAGGGTTGTTGGCACCGGGGAGCTGTTTTTT. Its translation is CASSSNRVVGTGELFF. This sequence joins TRBV18 and TRBJ2-2, with D possibly matching TRBD1 (6 bases). The CDR3 runs to 16 residues. V lost 5 bases to trimming and J lost 4 bases, with 17 bases between them. Germline V gene lookup returns CDR1 KGHSH and CDR2 LQKENI. The whole variable domain, remainder taken from reference TRBV18 and TRBJ2-2, is NAGVMQNPRHLVRRRGQEARLRCSPMKGHSHVYWYRQLPEEGLKFMVYLQKENIIDESGMPKERFSAEFPKEGPSILRIQQVVRGDSAAYFCASSSNRVVGTGELFFGEGSRLTVL.

J is TRBJ2-7 and V is TRBV30, with 10 nucleotides matching TRBD2. Germline assignment: CDR1 GTSNPN and CDR2 SVGIG (reference sequence). With 2 bases clipped from V and 3 bases from J, the junction kept 4 bases outside the gene matches. The CDR3 is 14 amino acids. The CDR3, as DNA: TGTGCCTGGAGTCAACTAGCGGGGATCTACGAGCAGTACTTC. Its protein product is CAWSQLAGIYEQYF.